Below, one T cell receptor (beta chain) is given with its context. CDR1 is SGHRS, CDR2 YFSETQ, per germline. The CDR3 has 18 residues. V lost 4 bases to trimming and J lost 2 bases; unmatched junction nucleotides: 13. This sample was taken from a study of blood T cell repertoires in COVID-19. For the study at large: Acute and convalescent COVID-19 samples came from the United States, Italy and Spain.

Original methodology: Amplification of reference gene primers provided the estimated nucleated cell counts. Assay: immunoSEQ multiplex PCR; the TCRdb copy retains only in-frame clones and omits some. That table furnishes V, J and clone size, whereas the DNA furnished D and trimming. The sample shows 50,000 to 65,000 clones, around nine tenths of them seen only once. What was sequenced was peripheral blood. The chain has TRBV5-1 and TRBJ2-3; TRBD2 matches at 10 bases. The TCR originated in a man in his sixties or seventies with acute or convalescent COVID-19. The CDR3 sequence is CASSLGTSDLLHTDTQYF. The CDR3 DNA is TGCGCCAGCAGCCTAGGGACTAGCGACCTTCTGCACACAGATACGCAGTATTTT. Together with reference TRBV5-1 and TRBJ2-3, the CDR3 gives the full variable domain: KAGVTQTPRYLIKTRGQQVTLSCSPISGHRSVSWYQQTPGQGLQFLFEYFSETQRNKGNFPGRFSGRQFSNSRSEMNVSTLELGDSALYLCASSLGTSDLLHTDTQYFGPGTRLTVL.